A few counts support the clone carrying this T cell receptor (beta chain). Its antigen is unidentified. This specimen belongs to a study of response to subunit inactivated influenza vaccine. One entry per CDR3 protein results from TCRdb running MiXCR on the RT-PCR reads. The repertoire includes approximately 500,000 distinct CDR3 sequences, approximately 12% of them detected once, and roughly 14% sits in the top ten. Study-wide points: There was a suggestion from the authors that each seasonal influenza vaccination recruits few new T cells.

Trimming took 3 bases from V and 2 from J, leaving 8 bases between them. Germline V gives CDR1 MDHEN, CDR2 SYDVKM. CDR3 length: 13 amino acids. This chain connects TRBV28 to TRBJ2-7; D is unclear. The origin of this receptor is a man between 50 and 59 years old who received an inactivated influenza vaccine. The specimen was PBMCs from blood, collected roughly 46 days after vaccination. The CDR3 region is CASSFETPYEQYF. The CDR3 DNA reads as TGTGCCAGCAGTTTCGAGACCCCCTACGAGCAGTACTTC.